This T cell receptor beta chain was captured in a study of long-term antiretroviral therapy in people with HIV. Study findings and constraints: Information on adherence, resistance and therapy changes was unavailable.

The CDR3 sequence is 14 residues long. Germline V gene lookup returns CDR1 ENHRY and CDR2 SYGVKD. The ends lost 5 bases at V and 4 bases at J; junction bases unmatched: 3. Concerning this clone: Its antigen is currently unknown.

The libraries were made with immunoSEQ v3.0 at survey level. Here immunoSEQ multiplex PCR was the method, and the copy in TCRdb shows in-frame clones only, minus some. This sample has roughly 24,000 clones, with 85% to 90% found just once. Each specimen consisted of about 1-10 million cryopreserved PBMC prior to extraction of DNA. The genes are TRBV10-3 and TRBJ2-7, with 12 bases identical to TRBD1. The sequencing here drew on unsorted PBMCs, taken roughly 4.9 years after starting antiretroviral therapy. The receptor was isolated from a man aged 35-49 years with HIV. CDR3 DNA sequence: TGTGCCATCAGTCCGGGACAGGGGGCATACGAGCAGTACTTC. Protein product: CAISPGQGAYEQYF.